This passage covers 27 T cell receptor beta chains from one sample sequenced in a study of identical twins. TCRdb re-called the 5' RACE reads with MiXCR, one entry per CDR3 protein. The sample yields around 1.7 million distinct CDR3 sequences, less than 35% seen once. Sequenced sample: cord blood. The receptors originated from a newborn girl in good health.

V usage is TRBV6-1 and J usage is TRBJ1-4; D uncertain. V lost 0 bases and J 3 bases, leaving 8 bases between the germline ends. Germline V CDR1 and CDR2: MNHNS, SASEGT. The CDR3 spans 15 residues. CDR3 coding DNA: TGTGCCAGCAGTGAAGCGGAGGGAGCTAATGAAAAACTGTTTTTT. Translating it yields CASSEAEGANEKLFF.

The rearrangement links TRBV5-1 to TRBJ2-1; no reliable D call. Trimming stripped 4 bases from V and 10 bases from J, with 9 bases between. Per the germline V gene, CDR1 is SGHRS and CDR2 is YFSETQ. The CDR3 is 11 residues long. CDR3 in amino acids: CASSPEREQFF. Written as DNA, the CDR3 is TGCGCCAGCAGCCCGGAGAGAGAGCAGTTCTTC.

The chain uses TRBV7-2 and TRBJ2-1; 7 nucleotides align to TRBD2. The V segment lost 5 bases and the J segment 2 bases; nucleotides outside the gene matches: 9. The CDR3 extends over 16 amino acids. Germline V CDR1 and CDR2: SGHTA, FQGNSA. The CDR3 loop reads CASSHRGEVAYNEQFF. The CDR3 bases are TGTGCCAGCAGCCACCGGGGGGAAGTTGCCTACAATGAGCAGTTCTTC. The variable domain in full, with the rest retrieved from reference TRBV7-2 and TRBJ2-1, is GAGVSQSPSNKVTEKGKDVELRCDPISGHTALYWYRQSLGQGLEFLIYFQGNSAPDKSGLPSDRFSAERTGGSVSTLTIQRTQQEDSAVYLCASSHRGEVAYNEQFFGPGTRLTVL.

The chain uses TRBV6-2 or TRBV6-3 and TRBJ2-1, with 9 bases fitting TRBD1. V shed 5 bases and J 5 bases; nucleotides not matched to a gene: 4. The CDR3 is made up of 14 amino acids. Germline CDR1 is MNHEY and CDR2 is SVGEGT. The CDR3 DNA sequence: TGTGCCAGCAGTCGGGACAGGGTCAACAATGAGCAGTTCTTC. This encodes CASSRDRVNNEQFF.

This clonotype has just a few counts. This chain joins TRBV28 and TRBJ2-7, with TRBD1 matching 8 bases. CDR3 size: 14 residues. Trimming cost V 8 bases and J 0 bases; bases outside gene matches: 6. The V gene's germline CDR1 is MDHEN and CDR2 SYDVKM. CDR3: CASGRQGNSYEQYF. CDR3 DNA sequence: TGTGCCAGCGGCCGACAGGGGAACTCCTACGAGCAGTACTTC.

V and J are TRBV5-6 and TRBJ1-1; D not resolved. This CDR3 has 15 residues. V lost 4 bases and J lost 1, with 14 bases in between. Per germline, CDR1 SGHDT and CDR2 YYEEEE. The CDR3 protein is CASSVTWTGNTEAFF. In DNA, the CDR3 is TGTGCCAGCAGCGTGACCTGGACGGGGAACACTGAAGCTTTCTTT.

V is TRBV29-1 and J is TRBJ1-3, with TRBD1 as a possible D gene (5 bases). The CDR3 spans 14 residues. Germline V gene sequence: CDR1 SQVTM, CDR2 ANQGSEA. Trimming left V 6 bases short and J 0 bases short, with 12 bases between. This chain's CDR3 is CSVLGGSSGNTIYF. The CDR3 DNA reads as TGCAGCGTCCTGGGGGGGAGCTCTGGAAACACCATATATTTT.

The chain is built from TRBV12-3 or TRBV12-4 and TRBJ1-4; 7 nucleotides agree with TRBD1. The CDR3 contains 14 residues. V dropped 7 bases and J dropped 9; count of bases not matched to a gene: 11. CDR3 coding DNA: TGTGCCAGCACCAAATACGGGACAGACCAAAAACTGTTTTTT. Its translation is CASTKYGTDQKLFF.

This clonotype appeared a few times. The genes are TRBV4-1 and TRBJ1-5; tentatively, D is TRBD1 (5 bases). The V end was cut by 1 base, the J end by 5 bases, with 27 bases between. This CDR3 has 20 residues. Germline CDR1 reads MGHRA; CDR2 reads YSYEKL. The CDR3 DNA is TGCGCCAGCAGCCAAGCCTTAGGGGTAGGGAAGGTATTGCGCGATCAGCCCCAGCATTTT. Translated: CASSQALGVGKVLRDQPQHF.

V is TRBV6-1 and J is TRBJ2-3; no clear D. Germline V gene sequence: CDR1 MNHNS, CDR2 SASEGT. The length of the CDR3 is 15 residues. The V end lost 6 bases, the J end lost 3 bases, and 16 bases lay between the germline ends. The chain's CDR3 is CASSRIRLGTDTQYF. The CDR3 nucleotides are TGTGCCAGCAGCCGGATCCGGTTAGGGACAGATACGCAGTATTTT.

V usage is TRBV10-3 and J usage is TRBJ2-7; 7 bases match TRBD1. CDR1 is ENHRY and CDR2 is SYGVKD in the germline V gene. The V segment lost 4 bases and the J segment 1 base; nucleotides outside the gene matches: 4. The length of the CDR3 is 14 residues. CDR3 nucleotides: TGTGCCATCAGTGGAGGGGGCTCATCCTACGAGCAGTACTTC. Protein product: CAISGGGSSYEQYF.

This CDR3 is CASSRKYQPAQFF. In nucleotides, the CDR3 is TGTGCCAGCAGTCGAAAATACCAACCGGCGCAGTTCTTC. V is TRBV28 and J is TRBJ2-1; no reliable D call. V gave up 5 bases and J gave up 12 bases, with 17 bases separating them. Germline V lookup: CDR1 MDHEN, CDR2 SYDVKM. CDR3 length: 13 amino acids.

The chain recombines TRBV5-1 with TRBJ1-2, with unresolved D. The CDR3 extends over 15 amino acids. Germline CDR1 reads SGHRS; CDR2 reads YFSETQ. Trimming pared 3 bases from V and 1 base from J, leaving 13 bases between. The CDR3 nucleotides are TGCGCCAGCAGCTGGAGGGCTACCGATAACTATGGCTACACCTTC. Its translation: CASSWRATDNYGYTF.

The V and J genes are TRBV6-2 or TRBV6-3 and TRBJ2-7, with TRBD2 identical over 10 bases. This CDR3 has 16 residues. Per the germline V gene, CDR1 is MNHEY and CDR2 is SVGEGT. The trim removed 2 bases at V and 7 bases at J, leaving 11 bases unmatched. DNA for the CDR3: TGTGCCAGCAGTTACAGGAGTCTAGCGGGAGTCAATGAGCAGTACTTC. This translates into CASSYRSLAGVNEQYF.

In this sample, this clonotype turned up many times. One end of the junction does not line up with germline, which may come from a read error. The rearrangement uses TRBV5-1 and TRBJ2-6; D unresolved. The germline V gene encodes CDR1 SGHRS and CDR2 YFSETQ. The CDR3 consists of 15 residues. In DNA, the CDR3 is TGTGCCAGCAGTTTACTGGGCTCTGGGGCCAACGTCCTGACTTTC. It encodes CASSLLGSGANVLTF.

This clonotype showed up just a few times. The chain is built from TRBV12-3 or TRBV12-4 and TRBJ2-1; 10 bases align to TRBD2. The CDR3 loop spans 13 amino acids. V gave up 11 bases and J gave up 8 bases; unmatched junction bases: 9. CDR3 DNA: TGTGCCGGCTCAGCGGGGGGGCCTTATGAGCAGTTCTTC. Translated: CAGSAGGPYEQFF.

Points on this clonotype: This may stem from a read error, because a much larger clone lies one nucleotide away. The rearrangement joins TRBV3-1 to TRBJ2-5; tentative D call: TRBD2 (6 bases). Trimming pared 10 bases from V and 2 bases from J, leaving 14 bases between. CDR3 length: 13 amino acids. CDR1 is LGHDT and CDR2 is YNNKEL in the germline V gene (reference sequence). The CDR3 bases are TGTGCCACAAGACGGGGAGGACAAGAGACCCAGTACTTC. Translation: CATRRGGQETQYF.

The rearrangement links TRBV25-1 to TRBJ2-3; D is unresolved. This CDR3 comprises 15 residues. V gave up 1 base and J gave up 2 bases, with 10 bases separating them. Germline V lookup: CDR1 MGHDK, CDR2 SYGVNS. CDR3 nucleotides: TGTGCCAGCAGTGAATGGGCAGTCGTCACAGATACGCAGTATTTT. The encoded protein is CASSEWAVVTDTQYF.

The CDR3: CASSVGGQDTGELFF. DNA for the CDR3: TGTGCCAGCAGCGTAGGAGGACAGGACACCGGGGAGCTGTTTTTT. The V gene is TRBV9, the J gene TRBJ2-2, with 7 bases lining up with TRBD1. V trimming: 0 bases; J trimming: 3 bases; junction bases outside the gene matches: 2. This CDR3 has 15 residues. Per germline, CDR1 SGDLS and CDR2 YYNGEE. Complete variable domain (other parts from reference TRBV9 and TRBJ2-2): DSGVTQTPKHLITATGQRVTLRCSPRSGDLSVYWYQQSLDQGLQFLIQYYNGEERAKGNILERFSAQQFPDLHSELNLSSLELGDSALYFCASSVGGQDTGELFFGEGSRLTVL.

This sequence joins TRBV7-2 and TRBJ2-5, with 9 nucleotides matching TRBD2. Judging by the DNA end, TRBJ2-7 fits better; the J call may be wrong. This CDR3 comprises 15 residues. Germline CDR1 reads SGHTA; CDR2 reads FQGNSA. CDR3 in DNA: TGTGCCAGCAGCATCCGGACTAGCGAAGCCTACGAGCAGTACTTC. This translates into CASSIRTSEAYEQYF.

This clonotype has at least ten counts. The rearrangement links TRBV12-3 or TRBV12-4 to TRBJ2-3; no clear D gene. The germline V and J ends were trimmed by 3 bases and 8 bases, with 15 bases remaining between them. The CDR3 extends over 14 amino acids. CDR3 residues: CASSFRERWGTQYF. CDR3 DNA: TGTGCCAGCAGTTTCCGTGAGCGTTGGGGTACGCAGTATTTT.

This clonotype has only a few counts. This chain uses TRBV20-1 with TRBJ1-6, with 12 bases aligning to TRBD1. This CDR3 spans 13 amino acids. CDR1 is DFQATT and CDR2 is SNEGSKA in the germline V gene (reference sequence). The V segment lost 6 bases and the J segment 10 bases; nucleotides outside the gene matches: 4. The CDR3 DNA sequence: TGCAGTGCCTCCGGGACAGGGGGCTCACCCCTCCACTTT. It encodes CSASGTGGSPLHF.

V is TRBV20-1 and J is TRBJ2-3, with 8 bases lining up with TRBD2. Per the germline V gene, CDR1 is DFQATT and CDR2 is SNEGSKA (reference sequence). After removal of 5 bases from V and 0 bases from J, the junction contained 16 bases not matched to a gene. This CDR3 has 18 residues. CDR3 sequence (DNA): TGCAGTGCTCCGGTTTTCGGCGGGGGGTGGTACAGCACAGATACGCAGTATTTT. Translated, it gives CSAPVFGGGWYSTDTQYF.

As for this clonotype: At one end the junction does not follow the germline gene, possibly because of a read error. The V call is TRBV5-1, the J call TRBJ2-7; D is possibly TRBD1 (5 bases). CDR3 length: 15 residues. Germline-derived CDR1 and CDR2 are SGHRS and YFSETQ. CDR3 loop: CVSSFGPKQGDEQYF. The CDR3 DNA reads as TGCGTCAGCAGCTTTGGCCCCAAGCAGGGCGACGAGCAGTACTTC.

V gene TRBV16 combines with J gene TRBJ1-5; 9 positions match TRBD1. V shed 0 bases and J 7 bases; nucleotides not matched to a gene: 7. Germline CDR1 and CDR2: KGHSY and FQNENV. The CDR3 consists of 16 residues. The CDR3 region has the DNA TGTGCCAGCAGCCAATCCAGGACAGGGGATGGACAGCCCCAGCATTTT. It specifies CASSQSRTGDGQPQHF.

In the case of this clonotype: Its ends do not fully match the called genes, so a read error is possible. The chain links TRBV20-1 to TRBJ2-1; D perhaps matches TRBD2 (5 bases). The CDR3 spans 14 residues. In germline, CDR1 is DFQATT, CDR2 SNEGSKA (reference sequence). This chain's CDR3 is CGACAGIIDNEQFF. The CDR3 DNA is TGCGGTGCCTGCGCCGGGATCATCGACAATGAGCAGTTCTTC.

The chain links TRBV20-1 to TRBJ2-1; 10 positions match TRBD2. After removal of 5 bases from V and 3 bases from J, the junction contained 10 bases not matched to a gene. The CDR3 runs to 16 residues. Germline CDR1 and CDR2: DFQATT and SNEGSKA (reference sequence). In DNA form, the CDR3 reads TGCAGTGCTGCCCTAATAGCGGGAGGTCTCTACAATGAGCAGTTCTTC. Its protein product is CSAALIAGGLYNEQFF.